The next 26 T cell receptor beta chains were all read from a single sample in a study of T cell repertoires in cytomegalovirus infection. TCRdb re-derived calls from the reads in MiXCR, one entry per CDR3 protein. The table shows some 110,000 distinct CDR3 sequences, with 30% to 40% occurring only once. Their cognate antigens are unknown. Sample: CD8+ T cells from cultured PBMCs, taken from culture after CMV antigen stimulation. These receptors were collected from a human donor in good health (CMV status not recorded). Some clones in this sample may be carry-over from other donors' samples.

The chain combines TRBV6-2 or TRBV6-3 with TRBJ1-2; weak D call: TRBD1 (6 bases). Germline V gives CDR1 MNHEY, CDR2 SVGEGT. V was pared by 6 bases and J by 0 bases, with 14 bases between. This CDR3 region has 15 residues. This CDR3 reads CASSHYGQTNYGYTF. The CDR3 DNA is TGTGCCAGCAGCCATTATGGACAGACTAACTATGGCTACACCTTC.

Here the CDR3 reads CSASAQIDREKGFNYGYTF. In nucleotides, the CDR3 is TGCAGTGCTAGTGCCCAAATCGACAGGGAGAAAGGGTTTAATTATGGCTACACCTTC. The chain joins TRBV20-1 to TRBJ1-2, with 7 bases aligning to TRBD1. Unmatched junction bases numbered 24, after V lost 3 bases and J lost 5 bases. Germline CDR1 DFQATT, CDR2 SNEGSKA (reference sequence). The CDR3 has 19 residues.

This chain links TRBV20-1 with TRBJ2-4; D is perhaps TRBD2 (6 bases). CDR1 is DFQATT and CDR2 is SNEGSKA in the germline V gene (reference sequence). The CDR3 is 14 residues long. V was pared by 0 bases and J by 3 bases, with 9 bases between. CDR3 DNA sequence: TGCAGTGCTAGAGATGACGGGGGCAAAAACATTCAGTACTTC. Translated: CSARDDGGKNIQYF.

The CDR3 reads CASSSLAGGSPDTQYF. CDR3 nucleotides: TGTGCCAGCAGCTCCTTAGCGGGGGGGTCCCCAGATACGCAGTATTTT. This sequence joins TRBV7-2 and TRBJ2-3, with 11 bases identical to TRBD2. After removal of 4 bases from V and 4 bases from J, the junction contained 7 bases not matched to a gene. CDR3 length equals 16 residues. Germline values: CDR1 SGHTA, CDR2 FQGNSA. Based on the CDR3 plus reference TRBV7-2 and TRBJ2-3, the full variable domain is GAGVSQSPSNKVTEKGKDVELRCDPISGHTALYWYRQSLGQGLEFLIYFQGNSAPDKSGLPSDRFSAERTGGSVSTLTIQRTQQEDSAVYLCASSSLAGGSPDTQYFGPGTRLTVL.

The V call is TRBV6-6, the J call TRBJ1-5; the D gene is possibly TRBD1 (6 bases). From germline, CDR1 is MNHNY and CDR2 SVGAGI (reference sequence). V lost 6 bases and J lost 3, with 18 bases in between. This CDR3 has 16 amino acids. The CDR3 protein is CASSAGVGDLNQPQHF. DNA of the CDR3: TGTGCCAGCAGCGCAGGGGTGGGGGACCTCAATCAGCCCCAGCATTTT.

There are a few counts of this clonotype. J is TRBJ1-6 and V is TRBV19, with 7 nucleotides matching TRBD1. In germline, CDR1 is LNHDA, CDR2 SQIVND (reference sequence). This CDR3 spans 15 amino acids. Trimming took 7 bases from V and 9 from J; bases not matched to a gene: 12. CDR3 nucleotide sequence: TGTGCCAGTACCCCGACAGGGCCCGTCCGTTCACCCCTCCACTTT. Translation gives CASTPTGPVRSPLHF.

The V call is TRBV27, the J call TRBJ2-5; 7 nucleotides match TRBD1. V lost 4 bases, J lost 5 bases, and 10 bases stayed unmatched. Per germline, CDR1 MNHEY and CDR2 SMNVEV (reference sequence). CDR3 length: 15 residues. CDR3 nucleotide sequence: TGTGCCAGCAGTTCGAGACAACAGGGGATGGAGACCCAGTACTTC. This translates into CASSSRQQGMETQYF.

The CDR3 region is CASSTTPGAEQYF. The CDR3 nucleotides read TGTGCCAGTAGTACCACCCCAGGGGCCGAGCAGTACTTC. The genes are TRBV19 and TRBJ2-7; D perhaps matches TRBD1 (6 bases). Deletions cut 4 bases from V and 6 bases from J, with 13 bases between. CDR3 length: 13 amino acids. Germline assignment: CDR1 LNHDA and CDR2 SQIVND (reference sequence).

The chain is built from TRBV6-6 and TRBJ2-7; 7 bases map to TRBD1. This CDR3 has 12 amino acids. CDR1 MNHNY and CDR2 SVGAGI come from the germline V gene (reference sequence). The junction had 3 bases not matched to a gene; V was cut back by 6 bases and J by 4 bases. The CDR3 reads CASRGQDYEQYF. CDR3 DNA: TGTGCCAGCAGAGGACAGGATTACGAGCAGTACTTC.

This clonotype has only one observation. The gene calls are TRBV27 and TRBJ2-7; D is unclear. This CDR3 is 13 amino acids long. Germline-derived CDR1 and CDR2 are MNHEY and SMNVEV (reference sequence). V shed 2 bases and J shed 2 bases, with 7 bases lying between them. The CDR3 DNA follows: TGTGCCAGCAGTTTAGGTGGTCCCTACGAGCAGTACTTC. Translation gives CASSLGGPYEQYF.

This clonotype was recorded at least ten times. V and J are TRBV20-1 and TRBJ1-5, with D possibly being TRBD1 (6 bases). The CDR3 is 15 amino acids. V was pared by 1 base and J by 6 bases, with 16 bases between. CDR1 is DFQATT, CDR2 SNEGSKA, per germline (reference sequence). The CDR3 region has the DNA TGCAGTGCTAGAGGAGGGGGTTTTGATAGTCAGCCCCAGCATTTT. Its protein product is CSARGGGFDSQPQHF.

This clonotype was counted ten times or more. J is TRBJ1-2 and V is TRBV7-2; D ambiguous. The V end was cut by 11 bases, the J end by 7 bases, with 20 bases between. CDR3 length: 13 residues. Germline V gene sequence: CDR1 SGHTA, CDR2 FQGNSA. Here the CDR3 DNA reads TGTGCCGGGTCGGACGGGAGCCTGGGTGGCTACACCTTC. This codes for CAGSDGSLGGYTF.

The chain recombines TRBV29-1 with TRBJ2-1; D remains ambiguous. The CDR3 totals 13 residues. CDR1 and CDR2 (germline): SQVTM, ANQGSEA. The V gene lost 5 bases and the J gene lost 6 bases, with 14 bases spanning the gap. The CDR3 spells CSVTVPDINEQFF. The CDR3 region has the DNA TGCAGCGTTACTGTCCCCGATATCAATGAGCAGTTCTTC.

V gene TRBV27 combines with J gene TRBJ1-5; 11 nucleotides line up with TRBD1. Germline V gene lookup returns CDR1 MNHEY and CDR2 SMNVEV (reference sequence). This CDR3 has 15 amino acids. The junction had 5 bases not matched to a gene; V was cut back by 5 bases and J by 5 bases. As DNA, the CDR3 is TGTGCCAGCAGTGCCCTGGGACAGGGGGATCAGCCCCAGCATTTT. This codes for CASSALGQGDQPQHF.

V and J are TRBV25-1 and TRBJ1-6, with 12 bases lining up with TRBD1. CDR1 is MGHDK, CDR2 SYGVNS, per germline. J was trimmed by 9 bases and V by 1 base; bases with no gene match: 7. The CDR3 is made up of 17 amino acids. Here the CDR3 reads CASSEWVGQGASSPLHF. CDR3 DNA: TGTGCCAGCAGTGAATGGGTGGGACAGGGGGCGTCTTCACCCCTCCACTTT.

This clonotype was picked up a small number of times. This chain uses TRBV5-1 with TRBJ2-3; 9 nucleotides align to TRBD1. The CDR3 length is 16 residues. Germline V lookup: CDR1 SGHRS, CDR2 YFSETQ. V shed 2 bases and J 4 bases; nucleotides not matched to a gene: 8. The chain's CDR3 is CASSFAGQGSADTQYF. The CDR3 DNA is TGCGCCAGCAGCTTCGCCGGACAGGGGAGTGCAGATACGCAGTATTTT. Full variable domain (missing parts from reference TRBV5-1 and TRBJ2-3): KAGVTQTPRYLIKTRGQQVTLSCSPISGHRSVSWYQQTPGQGLQFLFEYFSETQRNKGNFPGRFSGRQFSNSRSEMNVSTLELGDSALYLCASSFAGQGSADTQYFGPGTRLTVL.

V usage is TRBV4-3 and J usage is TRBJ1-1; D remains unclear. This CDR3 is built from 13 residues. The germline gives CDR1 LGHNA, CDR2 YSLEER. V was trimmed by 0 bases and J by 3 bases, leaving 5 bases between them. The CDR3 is CASSQDKDTEAFF. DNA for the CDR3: TGCGCCAGCAGCCAAGATAAGGACACTGAAGCTTTCTTT.

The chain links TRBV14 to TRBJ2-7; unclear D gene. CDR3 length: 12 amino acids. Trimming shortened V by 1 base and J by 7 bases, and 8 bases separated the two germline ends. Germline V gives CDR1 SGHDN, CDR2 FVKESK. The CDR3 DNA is TGTGCCAGCAGCCAAGTGCGGTGGGAGCAGTACTTC. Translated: CASSQVRWEQYF.

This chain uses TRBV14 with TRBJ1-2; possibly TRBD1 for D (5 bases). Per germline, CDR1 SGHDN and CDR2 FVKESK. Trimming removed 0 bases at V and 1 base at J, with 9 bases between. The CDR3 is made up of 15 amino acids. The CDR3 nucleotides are TGTGCCAGCAGCCAAGAGGCAGGGAGTAACTATGGCTACACCTTC. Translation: CASSQEAGSNYGYTF.

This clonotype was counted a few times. The CDR3 protein is CASTPGIGVSDTQYF. CDR3 bases: TGCGCCAGCACGCCGGGAATCGGAGTATCAGATACGCAGTATTTT. V is TRBV4-1 and J is TRBJ2-3; D possibly corresponds to TRBD2 (5 bases). Germline assignment: CDR1 MGHRA and CDR2 YSYEKL. Trimming removed 7 bases from V and 4 bases from J, with 18 bases in between. The length of the CDR3 is 15 residues.

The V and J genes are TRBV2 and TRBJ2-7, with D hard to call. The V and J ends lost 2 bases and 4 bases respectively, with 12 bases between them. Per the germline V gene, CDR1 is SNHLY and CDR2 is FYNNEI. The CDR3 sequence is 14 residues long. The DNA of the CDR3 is TGTGCCAGCAGTGAATATAGGACCGCTTACGAGCAGTACTTC. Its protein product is CASSEYRTAYEQYF.

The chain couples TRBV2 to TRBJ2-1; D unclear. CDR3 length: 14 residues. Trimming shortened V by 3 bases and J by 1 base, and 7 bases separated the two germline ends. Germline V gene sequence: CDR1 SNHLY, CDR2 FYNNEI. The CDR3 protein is CASSEEVSYNEQFF. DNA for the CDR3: TGTGCCAGCAGTGAGGAAGTGTCCTACAATGAGCAGTTCTTC. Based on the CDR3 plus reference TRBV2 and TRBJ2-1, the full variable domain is EPEVTQTPSHQVTQMGQEVILRCVPISNHLYFYWYRQILGQKVEFLVSFYNNEISEKSEIFDDQFSVERPDGSNFTLKIRSTKLEDSAMYFCASSEEVSYNEQFFGPGTRLTVL.

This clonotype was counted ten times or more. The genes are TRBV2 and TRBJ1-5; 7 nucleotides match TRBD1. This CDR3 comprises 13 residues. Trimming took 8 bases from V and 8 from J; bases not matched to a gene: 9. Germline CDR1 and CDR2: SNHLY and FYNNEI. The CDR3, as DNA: TGTGCCAGCGGGGACAGTGGGTTCGAGCCCCAGCATTTT. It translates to CASGDSGFEPQHF.

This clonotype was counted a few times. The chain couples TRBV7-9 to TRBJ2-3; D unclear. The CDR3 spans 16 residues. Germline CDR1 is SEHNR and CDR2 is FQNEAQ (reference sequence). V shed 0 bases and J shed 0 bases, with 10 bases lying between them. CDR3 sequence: CASSLAGITSTDTQYF. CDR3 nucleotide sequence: TGTGCCAGCAGCTTAGCGGGAATTACTAGCACAGATACGCAGTATTTT. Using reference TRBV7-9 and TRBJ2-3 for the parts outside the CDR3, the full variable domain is DTGVSQNPRHKITKRGQNVTFRCDPISEHNRLYWYRQTLGQGPEFLTYFQNEAQLEKSRLLSDRFSAERPKGSFSTLEIQRTEQGDSAMYLCASSLAGITSTDTQYFGPGTRLTVL.

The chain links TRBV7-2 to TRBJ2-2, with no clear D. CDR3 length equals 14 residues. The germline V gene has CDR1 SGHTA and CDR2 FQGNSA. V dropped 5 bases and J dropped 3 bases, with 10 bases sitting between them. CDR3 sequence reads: CASSPGRYTGELFF. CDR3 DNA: TGTGCCAGCAGCCCAGGACGGTACACCGGGGAGCTGTTTTTT.

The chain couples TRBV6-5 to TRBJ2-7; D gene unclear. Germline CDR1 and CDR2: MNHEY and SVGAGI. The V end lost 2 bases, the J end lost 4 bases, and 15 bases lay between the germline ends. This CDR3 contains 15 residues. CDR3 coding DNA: TGTGCCAGCAGTTACAGGGCAGAAAGATATTACGAGCAGTACTTC. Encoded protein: CASSYRAERYYEQYF.